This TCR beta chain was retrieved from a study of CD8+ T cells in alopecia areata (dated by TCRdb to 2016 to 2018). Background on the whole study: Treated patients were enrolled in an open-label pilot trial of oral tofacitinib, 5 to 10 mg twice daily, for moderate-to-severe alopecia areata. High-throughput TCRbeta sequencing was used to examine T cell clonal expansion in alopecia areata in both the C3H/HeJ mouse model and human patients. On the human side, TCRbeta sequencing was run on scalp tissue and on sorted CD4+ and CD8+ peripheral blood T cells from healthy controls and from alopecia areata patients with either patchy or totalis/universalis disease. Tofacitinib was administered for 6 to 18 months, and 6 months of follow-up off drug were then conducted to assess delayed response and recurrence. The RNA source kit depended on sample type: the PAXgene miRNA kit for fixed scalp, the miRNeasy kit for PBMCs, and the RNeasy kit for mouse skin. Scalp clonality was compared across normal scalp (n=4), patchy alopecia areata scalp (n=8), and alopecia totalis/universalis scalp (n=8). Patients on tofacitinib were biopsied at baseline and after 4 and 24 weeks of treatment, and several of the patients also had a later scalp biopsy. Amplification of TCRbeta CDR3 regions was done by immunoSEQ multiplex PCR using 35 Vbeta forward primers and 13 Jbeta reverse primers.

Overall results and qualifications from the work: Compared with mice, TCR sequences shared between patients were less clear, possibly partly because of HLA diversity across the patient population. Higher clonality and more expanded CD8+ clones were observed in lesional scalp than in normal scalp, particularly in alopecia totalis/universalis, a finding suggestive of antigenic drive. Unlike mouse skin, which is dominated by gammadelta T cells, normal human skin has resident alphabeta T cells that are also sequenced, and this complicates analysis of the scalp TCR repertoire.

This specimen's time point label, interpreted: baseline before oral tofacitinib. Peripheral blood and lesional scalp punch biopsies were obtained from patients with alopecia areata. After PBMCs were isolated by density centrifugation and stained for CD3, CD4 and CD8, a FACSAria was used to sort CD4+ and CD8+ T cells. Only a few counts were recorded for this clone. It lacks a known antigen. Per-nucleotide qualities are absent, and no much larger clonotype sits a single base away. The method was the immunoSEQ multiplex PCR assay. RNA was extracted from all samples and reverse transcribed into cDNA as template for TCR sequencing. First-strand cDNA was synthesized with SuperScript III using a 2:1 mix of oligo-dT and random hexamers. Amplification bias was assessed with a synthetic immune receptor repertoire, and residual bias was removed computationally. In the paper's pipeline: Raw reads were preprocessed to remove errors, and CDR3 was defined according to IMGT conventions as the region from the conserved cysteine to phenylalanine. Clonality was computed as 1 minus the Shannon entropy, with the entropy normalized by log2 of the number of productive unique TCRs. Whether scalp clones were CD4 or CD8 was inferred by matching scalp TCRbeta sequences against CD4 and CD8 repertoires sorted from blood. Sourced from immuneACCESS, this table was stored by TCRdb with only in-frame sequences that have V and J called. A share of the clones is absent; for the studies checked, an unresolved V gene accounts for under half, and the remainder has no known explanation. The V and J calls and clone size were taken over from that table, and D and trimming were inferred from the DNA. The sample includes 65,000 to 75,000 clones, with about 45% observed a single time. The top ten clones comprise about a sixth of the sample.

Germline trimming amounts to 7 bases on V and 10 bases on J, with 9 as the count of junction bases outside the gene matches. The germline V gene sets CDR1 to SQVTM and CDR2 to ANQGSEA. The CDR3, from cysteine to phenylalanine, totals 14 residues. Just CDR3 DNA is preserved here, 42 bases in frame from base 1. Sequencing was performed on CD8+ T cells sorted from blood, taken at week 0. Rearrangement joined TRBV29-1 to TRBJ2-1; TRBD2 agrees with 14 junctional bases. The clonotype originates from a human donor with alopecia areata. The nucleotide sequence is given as TGCAGCGCCACGTTCGGACTAGCGGGGGGAGAGCAGTTCTTC. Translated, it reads CSATFGLAGGEQFF.